This T cell receptor (beta chain) was obtained from a study of tumor-infiltrating lymphocytes in localized non-small cell lung cancer. Study-level findings and limits: T-cell fraction did not differ between immunotypes IM1 and IM2. Not all patients were TCR sequenced, owing to tissue quantity.

TCRdb keeps only in-frame clones here, not all; method: immunoSEQ multiplex PCR. The sample shows roughly 9,100 clones, around 77% of them seen only once. Comments on this clone: Its antigen is unknown.

Trimming removed 1 base from V and 3 bases from J, with 6 bases in between. Per the germline V gene, CDR1 is SSHAT and CDR2 is FNYEAQ (reference sequence). This CDR3 contains 14 residues. The chain is built from TRBV7-7 and TRBJ2-2; D may correspond to TRBD1 or TRBD2 (5 bases each). Sample: uninvolved lung tissue not adjacent to the tumor. The source of this sequence is a human donor with non-small cell lung cancer. The CDR3 reads CASSLGGDTGELFF. CDR3 nucleotide sequence: TGTGCCAGCAGCTTAGGAGGGGACACCGGGGAGCTGTTTTTT. The complete variable domain, with remaining parts taken from reference TRBV7-7 and TRBJ2-2, reads GAGVSQSPRYKVTKRGQDVTLRCDPISSHATLYWYQQALGQGPEFLTYFNYEAQPDKSGLPSDRFSAERPEGSISTLTIQRTEQRDSAMYRCASSLGGDTGELFFGEGSRLTVL.